This T cell receptor (beta chain) was sequenced during a study of CD8 T cells in Susac syndrome. Study context: At blood draw, Susac syndrome patients were therapy-naive, on corticosteroids, or on intravenous immunoglobulin alone.

After extraction with the RNeasy kit, roughly 0.45 to 1 ug of the RNA was reverse transcribed using random hexamers. Each CDR3 protein gets one entry after TCRdb re-called the immunoSEQ multiplex PCR reads with MiXCR. The sample carries fewer than 150,000 distinct CDR3 sequences, 95% recorded once. As for this clonotype: Antigen: not known.

Study results and limitations: The study found that Susac CD8+ clonal expansion peaked in TEMRA cells and active patients.

CD8+ and CD4+ T cells circulating in blood were sequenced for TCR beta. The receptor's source is a human donor with Susac syndrome. Sequenced sample: CD8+ T cells from PBMCs.

Here the CDR3 reads CASTGTARGYTF. The CDR3 nucleotides read TGTGCCAGCACCGGGACAGCCAGGGGCTACACCTTC. V is TRBV6-5 and J is TRBJ1-2, with 7 positions matching TRBD1. The CDR3 is 12 residues long. Germline-derived CDR1 and CDR2 are MNHEY and SVGAGI. With V trimmed by 7 bases and J by 8 bases, 7 bases remained unmatched.